The rows below give T cell receptor beta chains drawn from one sample of a study of shared clonotypes between healthy human individuals. Sequenced by immunoSEQ multiplex PCR; TCRdb stores in-frame clones only, minus some. The table has roughly 1,800,000 clones, over 85% seen once. The material sequenced was naive CD8+ T cells sorted from blood. These receptors were collected from a man between 18 and 35 years old in good health. CDR3s include the opening cysteine and the closing phenylalanine or tryptophan. Each record gives: V gene, J gene, clone size, D gene, CDR3 DNA, CDR3 protein. A D gene is named only where the DNA matches it firmly. Size tells how often a clone was seen (once, few, many) or the class of an expanded clone, and some rows leave it out.

TRBV19	TRBJ1-2	NA	NA	TGTGCCAGTAGTCCCCACTACGGGGACGGGAACTATGGCTACACCTTC	CASSPHYGDGNYGYTF
TRBV5-1	TRBJ2-3	NA	TRBD1	TGCGCCAGCAGCCCGGGACAGGGGGCGGGAGATACGCAGTATTTT	CASSPGQGAGDTQYF
TRBV5-6	TRBJ1-2	NA	NA	TGTGCCAGCAGCCCCTCGGGGGACTATGGCTACACCTTC	CASSPSGDYGYTF
TRBV5-4	TRBJ2-3	NA	NA	TGTGCCAGCACCCCCTGGAACACAGATACGCAGTATTTT	CASTPWNTDTQYF
TRBV27	TRBJ2-7	NA	NA	TGTGCCAGCAGTTTCACAAGAGACGGGGAGCAGTACTTC	CASSFTRDGEQYF
TRBV6-6	TRBJ2-7	NA	NA	TGTGCCAGCAGTTCGCCAGGAGAGTACGAGCAGTACTTC	CASSSPGEYEQYF
TRBV5-4	TRBJ2-7	NA	TRBD1	TGTGCCAGCCACTATTGGGGGACAGGGTATAGCGAGCAGTACTTC	CASHYWGTGYSEQYF
TRBV6-5	TRBJ2-7	once	NA	TGTGCCAGCAGCTTGAGACAGAGCTCCTACGAGCAGTACTTC	CASSLRQSSYEQYF
TRBV19	TRBJ1-1	NA	TRBD1	TGTGCCAGTAGTTTCACAGGGGGCTCTGAAGCTTTCTTT	CASSFTGGSEAFF
TRBV5-4	TRBJ1-2	NA	NA	TGTGCCAGCGTCCGCAGGGAGTCTCCGTTAGTAGGTGGCTACACCTTC	CASVRRESPLVGGYTF
TRBV6-5	TRBJ2-7	NA	NA	TGTGCCAGCAGCCGTCAATCGACGGTGCCCTACGAGCAGTACTTC	CASSRQSTVPYEQYF
TRBV11-2	TRBJ2-7	NA	TRBD2	TGTGCCAGCAGCTTAAATTTGGAGGGAGGGATGTTTGAGCAGTACTTC	CASSLNLEGGMFEQYF
TRBV11-2	TRBJ2-2	NA	NA	TGTGCCAGCAGCTCTAACAACAGGGTCACCGGGGAGCTGTTTTTT	CASSSNNRVTGELFF
TRBV28	TRBJ1-1	NA	NA	TGTGCCAGCACCGCACAGGCTATGAACACTGAAGCTTTCTTT	CASTAQAMNTEAFF
TRBV6-6	TRBJ1-5	NA	NA	TGTGCCAGCAGTGGGCTCGGAGATAGCAATCAGCCCCAGCATTTT	CASSGLGDSNQPQHF
TRBV2	TRBJ2-6	NA	TRBD1	TGTGCCAGCAGTGTCCCGGGACAGGTGTCTGGGGCCAACGTCCTGACTTTC	CASSVPGQVSGANVLTF
TRBV6-4	TRBJ1-1	NA	TRBD1	TGTGCCAGCAGCCAATTCAGGGGGACTGAAGCTTTCTTT	CASSQFRGTEAFF
TRBV30	TRBJ2-6	NA	NA	TGTGCCTGGAGTGTGGGGATCAGTTCTGGGGCCAACGTCCTGACTTTC	CAWSVGISSGANVLTF
TRBV28	TRBJ1-1	NA	NA	TGTGCCAGCACGGCGGGGGATTGGGGCACTGAAGCTTTCTTT	CASTAGDWGTEAFF
TRBV4-2	TRBJ2-7	NA	NA	TGTGCCAGCAGCCAGCTGGGGGCCTACGAGCAGTACTTC	CASSQLGAYEQYF
TRBV10-3	TRBJ1-1	NA	TRBD1	TGTGCCATCAGTGACAGGGGGGACACTGAAGCTTTCTTT	CAISDRGDTEAFF
TRBV6-6	TRBJ2-3	NA	NA	TGTGCCAGCAGAGAGGGGACACTCACAGATACGCAGTATTTT	CASREGTLTDTQYF
TRBV4-1	TRBJ2-3	NA	TRBD2	TGCGCCAGCAGCCCTCTCCTAATTGGACTAGCTCCTAGCACAGATACGCAGTATTTT	CASSPLLIGLAPSTDTQYF
TRBV5-1	TRBJ2-7	NA	TRBD1	TGCGCCAGCAGCCCGCGGACAGGCTACGAGCAGTACTTC	CASSPRTGYEQYF
TRBV11-2	TRBJ2-1	NA	NA	TGTGCCAGCAGCTTAGAATCCAGCTCCTACAATGAGCAGTTCTTC	CASSLESSSYNEQFF
TRBV5-4	TRBJ2-7	NA	NA	TGTGCCAGCAGCTTGGAACGGGGGACAGCCTACGAGCAGTACTTC	CASSLERGTAYEQYF
TRBV19	TRBJ2-1	NA	TRBD2	TGTGCCAGTAGTCCCCAGGGACTAGCGGGGTACAATGAGCAGTTCTTC	CASSPQGLAGYNEQFF